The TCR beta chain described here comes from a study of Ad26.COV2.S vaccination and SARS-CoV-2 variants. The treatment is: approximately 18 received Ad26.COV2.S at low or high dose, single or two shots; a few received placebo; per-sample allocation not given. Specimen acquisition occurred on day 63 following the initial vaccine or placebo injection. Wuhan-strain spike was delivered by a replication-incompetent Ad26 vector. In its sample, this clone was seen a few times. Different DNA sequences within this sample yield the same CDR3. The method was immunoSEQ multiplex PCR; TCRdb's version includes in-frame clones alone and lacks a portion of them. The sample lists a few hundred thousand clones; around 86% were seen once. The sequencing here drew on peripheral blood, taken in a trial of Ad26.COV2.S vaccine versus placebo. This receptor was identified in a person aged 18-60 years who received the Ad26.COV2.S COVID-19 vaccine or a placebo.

The CDR3 sequence is CAWSFLGRNYGYTF. The DNA for the CDR3 is TGTGCCTGGAGCTTCTTGGGGAGAAACTATGGCTACACCTTC. This chain joins TRBV30 and TRBJ1-2, with D unresolved. The length of the CDR3 is 14 residues. Germline assignment: CDR1 GTSNPN and CDR2 SVGIG (reference sequence). Trimming cost V 3 bases and J 2 bases, with 13 bases left between them. Variable domain in full (rest from reference TRBV30 and TRBJ1-2): SQTIHQWPATLVQPVGSPLSLECTVEGTSNPNLYWYRQAAGRGLQLLFYSVGIGQISSEVPQNLSASRPQDRQFILSSKKLLLSDSGFYLCAWSFLGRNYGYTFGSGTRLTVV.